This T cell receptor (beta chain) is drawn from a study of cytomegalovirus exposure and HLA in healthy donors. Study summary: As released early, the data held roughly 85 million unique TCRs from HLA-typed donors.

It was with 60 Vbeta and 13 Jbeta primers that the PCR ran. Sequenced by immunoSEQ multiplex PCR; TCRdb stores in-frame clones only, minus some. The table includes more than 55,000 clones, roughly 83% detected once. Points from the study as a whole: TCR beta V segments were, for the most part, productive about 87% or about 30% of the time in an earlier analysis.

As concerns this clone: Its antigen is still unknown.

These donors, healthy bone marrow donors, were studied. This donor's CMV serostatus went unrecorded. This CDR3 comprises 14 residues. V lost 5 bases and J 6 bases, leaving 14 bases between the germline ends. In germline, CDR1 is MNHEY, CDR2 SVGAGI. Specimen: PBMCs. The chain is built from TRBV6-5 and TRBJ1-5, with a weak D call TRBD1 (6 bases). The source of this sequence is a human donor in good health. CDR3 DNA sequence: TGTGCCAGCAGTCGAACAGGGTTAAGTCAGCCCCAGCATTTT. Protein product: CASSRTGLSQPQHF.